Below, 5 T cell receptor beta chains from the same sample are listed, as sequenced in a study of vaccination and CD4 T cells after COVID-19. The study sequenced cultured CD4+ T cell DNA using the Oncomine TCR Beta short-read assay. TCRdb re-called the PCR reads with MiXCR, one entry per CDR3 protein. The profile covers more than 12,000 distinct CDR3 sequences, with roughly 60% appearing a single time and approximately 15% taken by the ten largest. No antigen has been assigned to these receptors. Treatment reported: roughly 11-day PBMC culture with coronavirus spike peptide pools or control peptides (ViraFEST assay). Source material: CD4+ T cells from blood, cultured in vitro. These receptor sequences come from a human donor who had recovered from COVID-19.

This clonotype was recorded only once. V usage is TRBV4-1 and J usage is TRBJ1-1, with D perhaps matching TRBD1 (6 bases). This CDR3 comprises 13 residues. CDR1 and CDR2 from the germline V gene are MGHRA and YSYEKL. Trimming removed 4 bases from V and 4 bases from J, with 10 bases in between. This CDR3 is CASSPRGSTEAFF. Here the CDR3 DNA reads TGCGCCAGCAGCCCCAGGGGTTCCACTGAAGCTTTCTTT.

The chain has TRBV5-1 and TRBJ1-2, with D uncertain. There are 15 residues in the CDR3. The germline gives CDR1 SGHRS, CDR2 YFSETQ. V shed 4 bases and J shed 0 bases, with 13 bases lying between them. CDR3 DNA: TGCGCCAGCAGCCCCGAGGGCGTAGCTAACTATGGCTACACCTTC. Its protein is CASSPEGVANYGYTF.

CDR3 bases: TGCAGTGCTAGAGGTCGGCGGGAGGGCCGGAATGAGCAGTTCTTC. Protein: CSARGRREGRNEQFF. The V gene is TRBV20-1, the J gene TRBJ2-1, with 9 bases identical to TRBD2. After removal of 1 base from V and 7 bases from J, the junction contained 8 bases not matched to a gene. Germline loops: CDR1 DFQATT, CDR2 SNEGSKA (reference sequence). The CDR3 runs to 15 residues.

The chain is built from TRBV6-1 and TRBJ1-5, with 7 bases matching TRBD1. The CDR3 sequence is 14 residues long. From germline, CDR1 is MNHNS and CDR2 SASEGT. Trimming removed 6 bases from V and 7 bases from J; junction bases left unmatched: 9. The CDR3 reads CASRRRQGLQPQHF. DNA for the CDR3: TGTGCCAGCAGACGGAGACAGGGTTTACAGCCCCAGCATTTT.

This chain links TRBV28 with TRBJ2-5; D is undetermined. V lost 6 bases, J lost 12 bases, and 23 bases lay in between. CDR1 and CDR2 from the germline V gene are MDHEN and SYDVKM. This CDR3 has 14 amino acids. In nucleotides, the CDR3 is TGTGCCAGCAGCCTCGCCGGCGGCAGGCCTGCCGAGTACTTC. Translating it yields CASSLAGGRPAEYF.